The 17 T cell receptor beta chains below were found in one sample sequenced in a study of OX40 agonist ivuxolimab in advanced cancers. Assay used: immunoSEQ multiplex PCR; TCRdb lists only in-frame clones, some missing. The sample has 55,000 or so clones, approximately 91% seen once; the top ten hold 5.5% to 8%. The sequenced sample was CD4+ or CD8+ T cells sorted from blood, obtained in a trial of the OX40 agonist ivuxolimab. All receptors derive from an adult with an advanced solid tumor such as melanoma, head and neck, liver or kidney cancer.

This chain links TRBV7-9 with TRBJ1-1; TRBD1 matches 9 bases. Trimming at V came to 6 bases and at J to 2 bases, leaving 10 bases not matched to a gene. Germline V gene lookup returns CDR1 SEHNR and CDR2 FQNEAQ (reference sequence). The CDR3 totals 16 residues. The DNA of the CDR3 is TGTGCCAGCAGACCAGGGCCGGACAGGGGCAACACTGAAGCTTTCTTT. Encoded protein: CASRPGPDRGNTEAFF.

This chain connects TRBV2 to TRBJ1-2; TRBD1 might be the D (6 bases). From germline, CDR1 is SNHLY and CDR2 FYNNEI. Trimming removed 4 bases at V and 6 bases at J, with 6 bases between. The CDR3 runs to 11 residues. CDR3 loop: CASSGTDGYTF. For the CDR3, the DNA is TGTGCCAGCAGTGGGACAGATGGCTACACCTTC.

The CDR3 here is CASSPLAGGPDEQYF. CDR3 nucleotides: TGTGCCAGCTCGCCTTTAGCGGGAGGGCCTGACGAGCAGTACTTC. The chain links TRBV18 to TRBJ2-7; 11 bases line up with TRBD2. This CDR3 comprises 15 residues. J was trimmed by 5 bases and V by 6 bases; bases with no gene match: 9. CDR1 KGHSH and CDR2 LQKENI come from the germline V gene. The full variable domain, completed using reference TRBV18 and TRBJ2-7, is NAGVMQNPRHLVRRRGQEARLRCSPMKGHSHVYWYRQLPEEGLKFMVYLQKENIIDESGMPKERFSAEFPKEGPSILRIQQVVRGDSAAYFCASSPLAGGPDEQYFGPGTRLTVT.

The CDR3 nucleotides read TGTGCCAGCAGCCGGACAGGCTCCTACGAGCAGTACTTC. Its translation: CASSRTGSYEQYF. This chain connects TRBV11-3 to TRBJ2-7; 7 bases fit TRBD1. CDR1 and CDR2 (germline): SGHNT, YENEEA. Trimming removed 5 bases from V and 0 bases from J; junction bases left unmatched: 1. The length of the CDR3 is 13 residues.

The chain combines TRBV7-3 with TRBJ1-1, with D possibly matching TRBD1 (5 bases). V was clipped by 2 bases and J by 0 bases, with 7 bases between them. Germline values: CDR1 SGHTA, CDR2 FQGTGA. The CDR3 loop spans 14 amino acids. This chain's CDR3 is CASSLQGMNTEAFF. The CDR3 DNA reads TGTGCCAGCAGCTTACAGGGTATGAACACTGAAGCTTTCTTT.

The chain is built from TRBV6-5 and TRBJ2-1; D is uncertain. V was trimmed by 2 bases and J by 5 bases, leaving 4 bases between them. The germline CDR1 and CDR2 sequences are MNHEY and SVGAGI. The CDR3 consists of 12 residues. The CDR3 spells CASSYRDNEQFF. CDR3 in DNA: TGTGCCAGCAGTTACCGAGACAATGAGCAGTTCTTC.

This clone was found a few times. This chain connects TRBV5-1 to TRBJ2-7; D is undetermined. The CDR3 covers 12 residues. The V and J ends lost 4 bases and 7 bases respectively, with 12 bases between them. From germline, CDR1 is SGHRS and CDR2 YFSETQ. In DNA, the CDR3 is TGCGCCAGCAGCCCCACAGCCAGGGAGCAGTACTTC. Translated, it gives CASSPTAREQYF.

The V gene is TRBV7-9, the J gene TRBJ2-3; 12 bases align to TRBD2. CDR3 length equals 16 residues. Germline V gene sequence: CDR1 SEHNR, CDR2 FQNEAQ (reference sequence). V shed 1 base, J shed 5 bases, and the junction held 4 bases outside the gene matches. CDR3 sequence: CASSLGLAGVLDTQYF. The CDR3 region has the DNA TGTGCCAGCAGCTTAGGACTAGCGGGAGTTTTAGATACGCAGTATTTT.

About this clone itself: This sample includes further DNA sequences coding for the same CDR3. The gene calls are TRBV9 and TRBJ1-3; D remains unclear. The germline CDR1 and CDR2 sequences are SGDLS and YYNGEE. The CDR3 has 16 amino acids. Trimming pared 0 bases from V and 0 bases from J, leaving 10 bases between. In DNA, the CDR3 is TGTGCCAGCAGCGTAGAGGGCGGCCGCTCTGGAAACACCATATATTTT. Amino acid sequence: CASSVEGGRSGNTIYF.

This clone turned up a few times. V gene TRBV7-3 combines with J gene TRBJ2-2; 8 nucleotides line up with TRBD2. J lost 2 bases, V lost 5 bases, and 7 bases had no gene match. The germline V gene has CDR1 SGHTA and CDR2 FQGTGA. The CDR3 has 16 amino acids. CDR3: CASSPRAGANTGELFF. DNA of the CDR3: TGTGCCAGCAGCCCCCGAGCGGGAGCAAACACCGGGGAGCTGTTTTTT.

The rearrangement links TRBV11-3 to TRBJ2-3; unclear D gene. Trimming removed 2 bases from V and 6 bases from J, with 9 bases in between. The CDR3 has 13 residues. The V gene's germline CDR1 is SGHNT and CDR2 YENEEA. The CDR3 sequence: CASSLFFSDTQYF. CDR3 in DNA: TGTGCCAGCAGCTTATTCTTTTCTGATACGCAGTATTTT. Filled out from reference TRBV11-3 and TRBJ2-3, the complete variable domain reads EAGVVQSPRYKIIEKKQPVAFWCNPISGHNTLYWYLQNLGQGPELLIRYENEEAVDDSQLPKDRFSAERLKGVDSTLKIQPAELGDSAVYLCASSLFFSDTQYFGPGTRLTVL.

The genes are TRBV19 and TRBJ2-7, with TRBD2 matching 7 bases. Unmatched junction bases numbered 6, after V lost 3 bases and J lost 7 bases. The CDR3 contains 13 residues. CDR1 and CDR2 (germline): LNHDA, SQIVND (reference sequence). Here the CDR3 DNA reads TGTGCCAGTAGTATGATTCAGGGAGGGGAGCAGTACTTC. Translation: CASSMIQGGEQYF.

This clone came up a few times. The chain combines TRBV5-5 with TRBJ2-1; TRBD1 agrees at 7 bases. The germline gives CDR1 SGHKS, CDR2 YYEKEE (reference sequence). Losses at the gene ends were 7 bases for V and 3 bases for J; bases not matched to a gene: 10. CDR3 size: 15 residues. CDR3 in DNA: TGTGCCAGCGCCGACTGGGACAGAGACTACAATGAGCAGTTCTTC. Translation gives CASADWDRDYNEQFF.

The chain has TRBV21-1 and TRBJ2-5; TRBD2, the table's D call, lacks a check against the DNA. TRBV21-1 is a pseudogene segment. The CDR3 loop spans 13 amino acids. This chain's CDR3 is CAARLGGRETQYF. The CDR3, as DNA: TGTGCCGCACGACTCGGGGGGCGGGAGACCCAGTACTTC.

This chain connects TRBV10-3 to TRBJ2-7; TRBD1 is a possible D gene (6 bases). The CDR3 loop spans 17 amino acids. The germline V gene encodes CDR1 ENHRY and CDR2 SYGVKD. V was clipped by 6 bases and J by 0 bases, with 21 bases between them. The CDR3 nucleotides are TGTGCCATCAGGACAGGAGCCTTGGGCGGAAACTCCTACGAGCAGTACTTC. Translation: CAIRTGALGGNSYEQYF.

CDR3 residues: CAAGRNQPQHF. DNA for the CDR3: TGTGCCGCGGGACGCAATCAGCCCCAGCATTTT. The chain uses TRBV7-8 and TRBJ1-5; possible D gene TRBD1, 5 bases. CDR1 SGHVS and CDR2 FQNEAQ come from the germline V gene. The V end lost 11 bases, the J end lost 2 bases, and 7 bases lay between the germline ends. CDR3 length: 11 amino acids.

The rearrangement uses TRBV7-9 and TRBJ1-1, with D perhaps TRBD1 (6 bases). CDR1 and CDR2 (germline): SEHNR, FQNEAQ (reference sequence). V lost 5 bases to trimming and J lost 5 bases, with 12 bases between them. This CDR3 comprises 13 residues. The CDR3 spells CASSPRGKTEAFF. DNA of the CDR3: TGTGCCAGCAGCCCTAGGGGGAAAACTGAAGCTTTCTTT.